The 18 T cell receptor beta chains listed next were all sequenced from one sample in a study of blood T cell repertoires in COVID-19. Clones were sequenced by immunoSEQ multiplex PCR, and TCRdb holds only the in-frame ones, with some missing. The sample has 200,000 to 250,000 clones, roughly four fifths seen once; the top ten hold roughly 8%. Sequencing was performed on peripheral blood. Receptors were obtained from a woman of 80 years or more with COVID-19, enrolled during active disease.

The chain links TRBV28 to TRBJ2-6, with 9 bases lining up with TRBD1. Germline CDR1 reads MDHEN; CDR2 reads SYDVKM. The ends lost 11 bases at V and 0 bases at J; junction bases unmatched: 8. The length of the CDR3 is 16 residues. The CDR3 region has the DNA TGTGCCGCCACCGGGACAGGGTACTCTGGGGCCAACGTCCTGACTTTC. This sequence encodes CAATGTGYSGANVLTF.

The chain combines TRBV11-2 with TRBJ1-2; D remains ambiguous. The CDR3 is 11 amino acids. With 5 bases removed from V and 8 bases from J, the gap between germline ends came to 9 bases. Germline values: CDR1 SGHAT, CDR2 FQNNGV. The CDR3 is CASSQALGYTF. CDR3 in DNA: TGTGCCAGCAGCCAGGCTCTAGGCTACACCTTC.

The gene calls are TRBV9 and TRBJ2-5; 8 bases are shared with TRBD1. The CDR3 is 13 amino acids. Germline trimming cut 4 bases from V and 5 bases from J; bases unmatched to any gene: 4. CDR1 and CDR2 from the germline V gene are SGDLS and YYNGEE. Here the CDR3 reads CASSRQGWETQYF. DNA of the CDR3: TGTGCCAGCAGCCGACAGGGGTGGGAGACCCAGTACTTC.

The chain joins TRBV5-1 to TRBJ1-4; 7 bases align to TRBD1. Unmatched junction bases numbered 3, after V lost 5 bases and J lost 2 bases. This CDR3 has 14 residues. Germline values: CDR1 SGHRS, CDR2 YFSETQ. The CDR3 protein is CASRVGQTNEKLFF. Written as DNA, the CDR3 is TGCGCCAGCAGGGTGGGACAGACTAATGAAAAACTGTTTTTT. The variable domain in full, with the rest retrieved from reference TRBV5-1 and TRBJ1-4, is KAGVTQTPRYLIKTRGQQVTLSCSPISGHRSVSWYQQTPGQGLQFLFEYFSETQRNKGNFPGRFSGRQFSNSRSEMNVSTLELGDSALYLCASRVGQTNEKLFFGSGTQLSVL.

This clone was seen only once. This chain connects TRBV6-5 to TRBJ2-2, with 9 positions matching TRBD1. The CDR3 is 16 amino acids. V lost 2 bases and J lost 3; bases outside the gene matches: 4. CDR1 is MNHEY, CDR2 SVGAGI, per germline. The CDR3 DNA reads TGTGCCAGCAGTTACGCGGGACAGGGATACACCGGGGAGCTGTTTTTT. Protein: CASSYAGQGYTGELFF.

This chain links TRBV29-1 with TRBJ2-2; 10 bases agree with TRBD2. This CDR3 contains 14 residues. V lost 6 bases, J lost 2 bases, and 3 bases stayed unmatched. Germline V gene sequence: CDR1 SQVTM, CDR2 ANQGSEA. The CDR3 DNA sequence: TGCAGCGTCCTAGCGGGGGAAAACACCGGGGAGCTGTTTTTT. Protein: CSVLAGENTGELFF.

This clone was seen only a few times. An end of the junction differs from the germline gene, which may be a read error. This chain links TRBV7-7 with TRBJ1-3, with D hard to call. Germline V gives CDR1 SSHAT, CDR2 FNYEAQ (reference sequence). The CDR3 length is 16 residues. For the CDR3, the DNA is TGTGCTAGCAGCTTGTGTCCACAGTCCTCTGGAAACACCATATATTTT. Protein sequence: CASSLCPQSSGNTIYF.

Note on this clone: Additional DNA sequences in this sample encode the identical CDR3. In DNA form, the CDR3 reads TGCGCCAGCAGCTCAGGACAGGGTTACGAGCAGTACTTC. Protein: CASSSGQGYEQYF. The chain uses TRBV5-1 and TRBJ2-7; 8 nucleotides line up with TRBD1. V lost 3 bases to trimming and J lost 4 bases; unmatched junction nucleotides: 3. The V gene's germline CDR1 is SGHRS and CDR2 YFSETQ. The CDR3 runs to 13 residues.

The chain uses TRBV10-3 and TRBJ1-4; TRBD1 is a possible D gene (6 bases). This CDR3 comprises 13 residues. Germline assignment: CDR1 ENHRY and CDR2 SYGVKD. V lost 10 bases to trimming and J lost 5 bases, with 14 bases between them. The CDR3 loop is CANSGGVNEKLFF. The DNA of the CDR3 is TGTGCCAACTCGGGGGGCGTAAATGAAAAACTGTTTTTT.

The J gene is TRBJ1-1, the V gene TRBV30; weak D call: TRBD1 (6 bases). V was pared by 3 bases and J by 6 bases, with 17 bases between. Germline CDR1 and CDR2: GTSNPN and SVGIG (reference sequence). This CDR3 region has 14 residues. In DNA form, the CDR3 reads TGTGCCTGGAGGCCCACAGGGCGCGGTCCTGAAGCTTTCTTT. As protein: CAWRPTGRGPEAFF.

This chain connects TRBV4-1 to TRBJ2-1; D not certain. Germline V gene lookup returns CDR1 MGHRA and CDR2 YSYEKL. Trimming removed 4 bases at V and 2 bases at J, with 12 bases between. CDR3 size: 15 residues. The chain's CDR3 is CASSLQSEAYNEQFF. CDR3 in DNA: TGCGCCAGCAGCCTCCAGTCTGAGGCCTACAATGAGCAGTTCTTC.

This chain uses TRBV5-1 with TRBJ1-1; possible D gene TRBD1, 6 bases. Trimming cost V 0 bases and J 1 base, with 28 bases left between them. This CDR3 has 21 residues. Germline CDR1 reads SGHRS; CDR2 reads YFSETQ. For the CDR3, the DNA is TGCGCCAGCAGCTTGGCGCTAATTTGGGGGGACACGGGCGGGAGGAACACTGAAGCTTTCTTT. Its translation is CASSLALIWGDTGGRNTEAFF.

This clone was seen repeatedly, ten times or more. The chain joins TRBV2 to TRBJ1-5; maybe TRBD1 (6 bases). Germline lookup yields CDR1 SNHLY and CDR2 FYNNEI. Trimming pared 6 bases from V and 4 bases from J, leaving 13 bases between. The CDR3 has 14 residues. The CDR3 region is CASRAITGNQPQHF. In DNA form, the CDR3 reads TGTGCCAGCAGAGCCATTACAGGGAATCAGCCCCAGCATTTT.

This clone was seen once. The chain has TRBV2 and TRBJ2-5; D call uncertain. The V gene lost 4 bases and the J gene lost 5 bases, with 17 bases spanning the gap. The CDR3 loop spans 15 amino acids. The germline CDR1 and CDR2 sequences are SNHLY and FYNNEI. Written as DNA, the CDR3 is TGTGCCAGCAGTGGGGTAGCAGTAAAAGCGGAGACCCAGTACTTC. It encodes CASSGVAVKAETQYF.

This sequence joins TRBV30 and TRBJ2-7, with TRBD2 identical over 7 bases. In germline, CDR1 is GTSNPN, CDR2 SVGIG (reference sequence). V was clipped by 2 bases and J by 0 bases; unmatched bases: 7. The CDR3 loop spans 15 amino acids. The CDR3 is CAWSPRGDFSYEQYF. The CDR3 region has the DNA TGTGCCTGGAGTCCACGGGGGGACTTCTCCTACGAGCAGTACTTC. The full variable domain, with the rest looked up from reference TRBV30 and TRBJ2-7, is SQTIHQWPATLVQPVGSPLSLECTVEGTSNPNLYWYRQAAGRGLQLLFYSVGIGQISSEVPQNLSASRPQDRQFILSSKKLLLSDSGFYLCAWSPRGDFSYEQYFGPGTRLTVT.

The V and J genes are TRBV6-5 and TRBJ1-6, with no clear D. The CDR3 covers 13 residues. Germline CDR1 MNHEY, CDR2 SVGAGI. V was clipped by 6 bases and J by 6 bases, with 9 bases between them. The CDR3 nucleotides are TGTGCCAGCAGGGCGGTCGTTAATTCACCCCTCCACTTT. Its protein product is CASRAVVNSPLHF.

The chain recombines TRBV28 with TRBJ2-7; D is uncertain. Germline-derived CDR1 and CDR2 are MDHEN and SYDVKM. This CDR3 contains 11 residues. The ends were cut back, 5 bases at V and 5 bases at J, with 7 bases in the middle. CDR3 sequence (DNA): TGTGCCAGCAGTCCCCTAGACGAGCAGTACTTC. Amino acid sequence: CASSPLDEQYF.

The V call is TRBV6-1, the J call TRBJ1-2; D is undetermined. The CDR3 is 16 residues long. Germline lookup yields CDR1 MNHNS and CDR2 SASEGT. V was trimmed by 3 bases and J by 4 bases, leaving 18 bases between them. DNA of the CDR3: TGTGCCAGCAGTGAGAGGGAGGAACGAGGAGTCTATGGCTACACCTTC. Translated: CASSEREERGVYGYTF.